The 25 T cell receptor beta chains listed next were all sequenced from one sample in a study of blood T cell repertoires in COVID-19. Profiled with immunoSEQ multiplex PCR; TCRdb holds only in-frame clones, not every one. The sample shows 70,000 to 90,000 clones, around 85% of them seen only once. The sequenced material came from peripheral blood. These receptors were taken from a man over 45 with COVID-19, enrolled during active disease.

V usage is TRBV19 and J usage is TRBJ1-1; weak D call: TRBD1 (5 bases). The germline V gene has CDR1 LNHDA and CDR2 SQIVND (reference sequence). The CDR3 covers 17 residues. Trimming stripped 4 bases from V and 1 base from J, with 19 bases between. CDR3: CASSRSAGGSGNTEAFF. CDR3 DNA sequence: TGTGCCAGTAGTAGGTCGGCCGGGGGTTCGGGGAACACTGAAGCTTTCTTT.

This clone was seen more than once but under ten times. The genes are TRBV10-3 and TRBJ1-2; D unclear. V was shortened by 2 bases and J by 7 bases, with 5 bases between the two germline ends. The CDR3 has 11 residues. Germline values: CDR1 ENHRY, CDR2 SYGVKD. The CDR3 protein is CAISEGPGYTF. CDR3 in DNA: TGTGCCATCAGTGAGGGCCCTGGCTACACCTTC.

This rearrangement joins TRBV28 to TRBJ1-3; maybe TRBD1 (6 bases). The CDR3 contains 14 residues. The V gene's germline CDR1 is MDHEN and CDR2 SYDVKM. Trimming stripped 4 bases from V and 5 bases from J, with 12 bases between. CDR3 nucleotides: TGTGCCAGCAGTTGGTTGGGGGCAAGAAACACCATATATTTT. Translating gives CASSWLGARNTIYF.

The CDR3 DNA reads as TGTGCCAGTAGTATAAGGCCCAATCCGGGGGGCTACACCTTC. Amino acid sequence: CASSIRPNPGGYTF. V is TRBV19 and J is TRBJ1-2, with D uncertain. The V end lost 2 bases, the J end lost 8 bases, and 15 bases lay between the germline ends. Germline V gene lookup returns CDR1 LNHDA and CDR2 SQIVND (reference sequence). The CDR3 is made up of 14 amino acids. The variable domain in full, with the rest retrieved from reference TRBV19 and TRBJ1-2, is DGGITQSPKYLFRKEGQNVTLSCEQNLNHDAMYWYRQDPGQGLRLIYYSQIVNDFQKGDIAEGYSVSREKKESFPLTVTSAQKNPTAFYLCASSIRPNPGGYTFGSGTRLTVV.

This rearrangement joins TRBV2 to TRBJ2-2, with TRBD2 as a possible D gene (7 bases). The V gene's germline CDR1 is SNHLY and CDR2 FYNNEI. With 9 bases removed from V and 2 bases from J, the gap between germline ends came to 13 bases. CDR3 length: 14 amino acids. CDR3 protein: CASRGGANTGELFF. For the CDR3, the DNA is TGTGCCAGTCGAGGGGGGGCAAACACCGGGGAGCTGTTTTTT.

The chain links TRBV5-1 to TRBJ2-7, with 7 nucleotides matching TRBD2. From germline, CDR1 is SGHRS and CDR2 YFSETQ. This CDR3 has 15 amino acids. The V and J ends lost 4 bases and 6 bases, in that order; junction bases with no gene match: 13. CDR3: CASSPRLAITLEQYF. In DNA, the CDR3 is TGCGCCAGCAGCCCCAGACTAGCCATAACCCTCGAGCAGTACTTC.

The genes are TRBV27 and TRBJ1-5; D is unresolved. CDR1 is MNHEY and CDR2 is SMNVEV in the germline V gene (reference sequence). The ends were cut back, 6 bases at V and 3 bases at J, with 9 bases in the middle. The length of the CDR3 is 13 residues. CDR3 bases: TGTGCCAGCAGCCGGTACGCCAATCAGCCCCAGCATTTT. This sequence encodes CASSRYANQPQHF.

The chain links TRBV15 to TRBJ2-7, with TRBD2 matching over 7 bases. From germline, CDR1 is LNHNV and CDR2 YYDKDF (reference sequence). The CDR3 spans 16 residues. The junction had 9 bases not matched to a gene; V was cut back by 1 base and J by 3 bases. The CDR3 DNA reads as TGTGCCACCAGCAGAGTTGGTCCTAGCGGCCTCTACGAGCAGTACTTC. Its protein product is CATSRVGPSGLYEQYF.

This clone showed up just a few times. CDR3 sequence reads: CSVVDGGYTDTQYF. Written as DNA, the CDR3 is TGCAGCGTTGTAGACGGGGGATACACAGATACGCAGTATTTT. The chain combines TRBV29-1 with TRBJ2-3; D perhaps matches TRBD2 (6 bases). Looked up from germline, CDR1 is SQVTM and CDR2 is ANQGSEA. Between the trimmed V and J ends, which lost 4 bases and 2 bases, there was a span of 13 bases. CDR3 length: 14 residues.

The chain couples TRBV15 to TRBJ1-5; no reliable D call. V lost 0 bases and J lost 5, with 5 bases in between. The CDR3 has 13 amino acids. Germline values: CDR1 LNHNV, CDR2 YYDKDF (reference sequence). Written as DNA, the CDR3 is TGTGCCACCAGCAGAGACGGTGATCAGCCCCAGCATTTT. Protein: CATSRDGDQPQHF.

The gene calls are TRBV28 and TRBJ1-6, with TRBD1 matching 9 bases. The CDR3 loop spans 14 amino acids. Trimming cost V 4 bases and J 10 bases; bases outside gene matches: 5. CDR1 MDHEN and CDR2 SYDVKM come from the germline V gene. The CDR3 sequence is CASSYGTGLSPLHF. In nucleotides, the CDR3 is TGTGCCAGCAGTTACGGGACAGGGCTGTCACCCCTCCACTTT. Variable domain in full (rest from reference TRBV28 and TRBJ1-6): DVKVTQSSRYLVKRTGEKVFLECVQDMDHENMFWYRQDPGLGLRLIYFSYDVKMKEKGDIPEGYSVSREKKERFSLILESASTNQTSMYLCASSYGTGLSPLHFGNGTRLTVT.

This rearrangement joins TRBV5-1 to TRBJ1-1, with D possibly matching TRBD1 (6 bases). CDR1 and CDR2 (germline): SGHRS, YFSETQ. V was shortened by 4 bases and J by 5 bases, with 18 bases between the two germline ends. The length of the CDR3 is 15 residues. CDR3 DNA: TGCGCCAGCAGCAATGGACAGACTTGGAGGACTGAAGCTTTCTTT. It is translated as CASSNGQTWRTEAFF.

CDR3 loop: CASSPTQGHEQYF. In nucleotides, the CDR3 is TGTGCCAGCTCACCCACACAGGGCCACGAGCAGTACTTC. The chain employs TRBV18 and TRBJ2-7, with D possibly matching TRBD1 (6 bases). This CDR3 region has 13 residues. V dropped 3 bases and J dropped 5 bases, with 11 bases sitting between them. The germline V gene encodes CDR1 KGHSH and CDR2 LQKENI.

The chain couples TRBV19 to TRBJ2-7, with D possibly being TRBD2 (6 bases). Germline CDR1 is LNHDA and CDR2 is SQIVND (reference sequence). With 6 bases removed from V and 1 base from J, the gap between germline ends came to 16 bases. CDR3 size: 15 residues. CDR3 bases: TGTGCCAGTAGGGAACTTGGGGGGACTTCCTACGAGCAGTACTTC. Protein sequence: CASRELGGTSYEQYF. Full variable domain (remainder filled in from reference TRBV19 and TRBJ2-7): DGGITQSPKYLFRKEGQNVTLSCEQNLNHDAMYWYRQDPGQGLRLIYYSQIVNDFQKGDIAEGYSVSREKKESFPLTVTSAQKNPTAFYLCASRELGGTSYEQYFGPGTRLTVT.

This chain uses TRBV3-1 (or the pseudogene TRBV3-2) with TRBJ2-3; possibly TRBD2 for D (6 bases). With 4 bases removed from V and 1 base from J, the gap between germline ends came to 15 bases. CDR1 LGHDT and CDR2 YNNKEL come from the germline V gene (reference sequence). This CDR3 has 16 amino acids. The CDR3 nucleotides are TGTGCCAGCAGCCGACGGACTACTTCTCGCACAGATACGCAGTATTTT. Residues: CASSRRTTSRTDTQYF.

This clone was detected once. The chain joins TRBV30 to TRBJ1-1; D might be TRBD1 (6 bases). V dropped 5 bases and J dropped 3 bases, with 19 bases sitting between them. Germline V CDR1 and CDR2: GTSNPN, SVGIG (reference sequence). This CDR3 region has 15 residues. CDR3 in DNA: TGTGCCTGGGCGCCGGGGGGGCAGGGAGACACTGAAGCTTTCTTT. Its protein product is CAWAPGGQGDTEAFF.

The chain carries TRBV18 and TRBJ1-1, with a tentative D call TRBD1 (5 bases). Germline-derived CDR1 and CDR2 are KGHSH and LQKENI. V was cut by 1 base and J by 0 bases, with 9 bases left in between. This CDR3 is built from 15 residues. The CDR3 coding sequence is TGTGCCAGCTCACCACAGGGGTCCCTGAACACTGAAGCTTTCTTT. Its protein is CASSPQGSLNTEAFF.

V and J are TRBV14 and TRBJ1-2; D perhaps matches TRBD1 (6 bases). The CDR3 is made up of 13 amino acids. V was shortened by 3 bases and J by 4 bases, with 9 bases between the two germline ends. Per the germline V gene, CDR1 is SGHDN and CDR2 is FVKESK. Here the CDR3 reads CASSQDSAYGYTF. Here the CDR3 DNA reads TGTGCCAGCAGCCAGGACAGCGCCTATGGCTACACCTTC.

V usage is TRBV19 and J usage is TRBJ1-1, with 8 bases aligning to TRBD1. Germline lookup yields CDR1 LNHDA and CDR2 SQIVND (reference sequence). CDR3 length equals 16 residues. V lost 4 bases and J lost 5; bases outside the gene matches: 12. DNA of the CDR3: TGTGCCAGTAGTACCCCCCAGGGGGCCCGGACAACTGAAGCTTTCTTT. It is translated as CASSTPQGARTTEAFF.

This clone was counted between two and nine times. This rearrangement joins TRBV30 to TRBJ1-2; D gene ambiguous. The V end was cut by 3 bases, the J end by 6 bases, with 14 bases between. Germline lookup yields CDR1 GTSNPN and CDR2 SVGIG (reference sequence). This CDR3 contains 13 residues. CDR3 coding DNA: TGTGCCTGGAGCCTACAGCTGGGTAATGGCTACACCTTC. Translating it yields CAWSLQLGNGYTF.

This chain connects TRBV10-3 to TRBJ2-5, with D possibly being TRBD1 (6 bases). V was clipped by 6 bases and J by 5 bases, with 10 bases between them. This CDR3 has 12 residues. CDR1 ENHRY and CDR2 SYGVKD come from the germline V gene. The CDR3 reads CAIRDSRETQYF. CDR3 in DNA: TGTGCCATCAGGGACAGCCGGGAGACCCAGTACTTC.

The gene calls are TRBV5-1 and TRBJ2-7; 10 bases are a match to TRBD1. The germline gives CDR1 SGHRS, CDR2 YFSETQ. The J segment lost 7 bases and the V segment lost 4 bases, leaving 2 bases of the junction unmatched. CDR3 length: 12 residues. The CDR3 nucleotides read TGCGCCAGCAGCAGGACAGGGGGTGAGCAGTACTTC. This gives the protein CASSRTGGEQYF.

The rearrangement uses TRBV3-1 (or the pseudogene TRBV3-2) and TRBJ2-7, with 11 bases fitting TRBD2. The V and J ends lost 4 bases and 4 bases, in that order; junction bases with no gene match: 6. Germline CDR1 LGHDT, CDR2 YNNKEL (reference sequence). The CDR3 consists of 15 residues. The DNA for the CDR3 is TGTGCCAGCAGCCGCGGGACTAGCGGCTTGTACGAGCAGTACTTC. This translates into CASSRGTSGLYEQYF.

This chain uses TRBV28 with TRBJ2-1, with 7 bases lining up with TRBD2. V dropped 6 bases and J dropped 6; count of bases not matched to a gene: 8. Germline loops: CDR1 MDHEN, CDR2 SYDVKM. The CDR3 has 14 amino acids. CDR3 in amino acids: CASRPGLHTNEQFF. The CDR3, as DNA: TGTGCCAGCAGACCGGGACTACACACCAATGAGCAGTTCTTC.

The CDR3 reads CASSPGTGGNDEQYF. The DNA for the CDR3 is TGCGCCAGCAGCCCGGGGACAGGGGGTAACGACGAGCAGTACTTC. This chain uses TRBV5-1 with TRBJ2-7; 11 nucleotides align to TRBD1. Germline CDR1 reads SGHRS; CDR2 reads YFSETQ. This CDR3 comprises 15 residues. The V gene end was trimmed by 4 bases and the J gene end by 5 bases; junction bases not matched to a gene: 8.